Given below is one TCR beta chain in context. The antigen is undetermined. These data are taken from a study of shared clonotypes between healthy human individuals. Study-wide results and limits: An expected dependence of interdonor clonotype sharing on sequencing depth was noted. Since donors were few, the genetic and exposure-history diversity represented was limited.

Replicate PCRs were loaded with around 0.3 ug DNA from unsorted PBMC, about 29,000 T cell genomes. Sequencing was performed with immunoSEQ multiplex PCR; in TCRdb, only in-frame clones are kept and a portion is missing. The table includes around 440,000 clones, roughly four fifths detected once. About 90 million PBMCs were counted before genomic DNA extraction. The sequenced sample was PBMCs. This clonotype originated in a woman between 40 and 50 years old in good health. Some clones in this sample may be carry-over from other donors' samples.

This CDR3 reads CSALEGRGGSYEQYF. The DNA of the CDR3 is TGCAGCGCTCTGGAAGGGAGGGGCGGATCATACGAGCAGTACTTC. V and J are TRBV29-1 and TRBJ2-7; 7 nucleotides align to TRBD2. V lost 7 bases to trimming and J lost 4 bases; unmatched junction nucleotides: 16. The germline V gene has CDR1 SQVTM and CDR2 ANQGSEA. The CDR3 has 15 residues.